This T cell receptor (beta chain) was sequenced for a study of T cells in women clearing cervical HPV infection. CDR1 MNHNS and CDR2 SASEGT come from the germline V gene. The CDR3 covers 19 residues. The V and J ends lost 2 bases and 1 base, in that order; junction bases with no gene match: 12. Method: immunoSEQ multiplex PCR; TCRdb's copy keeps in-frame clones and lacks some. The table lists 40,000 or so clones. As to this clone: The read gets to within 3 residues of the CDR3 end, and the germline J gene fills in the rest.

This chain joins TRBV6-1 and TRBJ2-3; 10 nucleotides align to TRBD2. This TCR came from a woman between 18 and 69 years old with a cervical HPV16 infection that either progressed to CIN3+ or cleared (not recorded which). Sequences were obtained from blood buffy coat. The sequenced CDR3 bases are TGTGCCAGCAGTGAACGAGCTAGCGGGAGAGTCGTAGGCACAGATACG. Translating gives CASSERASGRVVGTDT. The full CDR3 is CASSERASGRVVGTDTQYF.